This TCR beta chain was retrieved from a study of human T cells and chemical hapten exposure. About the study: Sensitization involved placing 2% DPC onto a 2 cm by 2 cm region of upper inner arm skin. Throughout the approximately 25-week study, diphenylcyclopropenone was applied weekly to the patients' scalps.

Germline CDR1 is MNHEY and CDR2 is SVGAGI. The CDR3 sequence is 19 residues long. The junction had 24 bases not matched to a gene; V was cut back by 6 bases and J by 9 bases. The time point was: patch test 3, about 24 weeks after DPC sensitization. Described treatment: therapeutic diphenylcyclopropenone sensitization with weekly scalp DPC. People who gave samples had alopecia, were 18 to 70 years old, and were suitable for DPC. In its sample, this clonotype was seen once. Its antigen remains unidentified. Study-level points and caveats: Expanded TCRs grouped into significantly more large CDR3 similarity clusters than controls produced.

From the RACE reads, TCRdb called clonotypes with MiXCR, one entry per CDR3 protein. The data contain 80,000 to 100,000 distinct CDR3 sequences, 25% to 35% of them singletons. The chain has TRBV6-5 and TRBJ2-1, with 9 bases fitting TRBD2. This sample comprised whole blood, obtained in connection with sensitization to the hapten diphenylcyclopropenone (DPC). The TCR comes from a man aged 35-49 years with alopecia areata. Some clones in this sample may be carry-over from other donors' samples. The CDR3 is CASSPLGRIAGARGSEQFF. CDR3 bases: TGTGCCAGCAGCCCATTAGGGAGGATAGCGGGAGCCCGGGGGAGTGAGCAGTTCTTC.